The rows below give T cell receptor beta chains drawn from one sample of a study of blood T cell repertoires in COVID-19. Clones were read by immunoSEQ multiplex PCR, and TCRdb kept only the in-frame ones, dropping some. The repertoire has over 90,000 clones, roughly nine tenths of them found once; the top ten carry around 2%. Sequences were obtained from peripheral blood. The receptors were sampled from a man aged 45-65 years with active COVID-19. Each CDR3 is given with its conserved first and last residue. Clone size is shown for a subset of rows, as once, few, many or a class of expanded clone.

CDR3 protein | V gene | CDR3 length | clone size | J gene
CASNCRDRGSGELFF | TRBV28 | 15 | - | TRBJ2-2
CAWSPPGGGPLTDTQYF | TRBV30 | 17 | - | TRBJ2-3
CASTRRVNYGYTF | TRBV6-5 | 13 | - | TRBJ1-2
CASSLADQPQHF | TRBV5-6 | 12 | - | TRBJ1-5
CASSWDRGRSNQPQHF | TRBV6-2/TRBV6-3 | 16 | - | TRBJ1-5
CASSLEKGADTQYF | TRBV4-2 | 14 | - | TRBJ2-3
CASSLGQGIHEQYF | TRBV5-1 | 14 | - | TRBJ2-7
CASSQSGGAVTQYF | TRBV3-1/TRBV3-2 | 14 | - | TRBJ2-3
CASSSRIRGNTEAFF | TRBV27 | 15 | - | TRBJ1-1
CASSWGQGDGYTF | TRBV5-1 | 13 | - | TRBJ1-2
CASSLTGGALSDTQYF | TRBV7-3 | 16 | - | TRBJ2-3
CASSFSVDTGELFF | TRBV7-9 | 14 | once | TRBJ2-2
CSVLVSYEQYF | TRBV29-1 | 11 | - | TRBJ2-7
CASSEIGVAGGSGEQFF | TRBV6-1 | 17 | - | TRBJ2-1
CASTPGPARNTEAFF | TRBV19 | 15 | - | TRBJ1-1
CASSFAGQGYEQYF | TRBV6-5 | 14 | - | TRBJ2-7
CATSRARQETQYF | TRBV15 | 13 | - | TRBJ2-5
CASSPGQVAKAFF | TRBV11-3 | 13 | few | TRBJ1-1
CASSLAQTDADTQYF | TRBV7-6 | 15 | - | TRBJ2-3
CASREGTAHTGELFF | TRBV6-5 | 15 | - | TRBJ2-2
CASSQPFRLAGTDTQYF | TRBV3-1/TRBV3-2 | 17 | - | TRBJ2-3
CAWSGSSGLDEQYF | TRBV30 | 14 | - | TRBJ2-7
CASSKQGGSSYEQYF | TRBV7-2 | 15 | - | TRBJ2-7